This T cell receptor (beta chain) was recorded in a study of shared clonotypes between healthy human individuals. Germline V gives CDR1 SEHNR, CDR2 FQNEAQ (reference sequence). The CDR3 covers 15 residues. Trimming shortened V by 6 bases and J by 2 bases, and 16 bases separated the two germline ends. The test was conducted at deep level. The repertoire was sequenced with immunoSEQ multiplex PCR; TCRdb's copy has only in-frame clones and lacks some. Of millions of clones in the sample, around nine tenths are singletons; the top ten hold about 0.13%. This clone is a singleton in its sample. The J gene is TRBJ2-5, the V gene TRBV7-9; D gene uncertain. The specimen was naive CD4+ T cells sorted from blood. The subset is: CD45RA+ positively selected. The clonotype originates from a man aged 18 to 29 in good health. DNA of the CDR3: TGTGCCAGCAGTTATCTAGGGCCCCCTCAAGAGACCCAGTACTTC. It encodes CASSYLGPPQETQYF.